This T cell receptor beta chain comes out of a study of T cells in women clearing cervical HPV infection. Study-level background: Blood came at first lesion visit for cases, post-clearance for controls. Case blood was drawn a median 149 days after lesion detection.

Clones were sequenced by immunoSEQ multiplex PCR, and TCRdb holds only the in-frame ones, with some missing. Its listing shows about 22,000 clones. Details on this clone: The missing CDR3 end, 3 residues past where the read stops, is filled in from the germline J gene.

The CDR3 is made up of 15 amino acids. CDR1 and CDR2 (germline): KGHSH, LQKENI. Trimming shortened V by 0 bases and J by 6 bases, and 12 bases separated the two germline ends. The sequencing sample was made of blood buffy coat. The J gene is TRBJ2-4, the V gene TRBV18; D might be TRBD1 (6 bases). This clonotype was obtained from a woman aged 18-70 years with a cervical HPV16 infection that either progressed to CIN3+ or cleared (not recorded which). The CDR3 sequence: CASSPPGTSGNIQYF. CDR3 DNA (partial): TGTGCCAGCTCACCACCCGGGACATCGGGAAACATT.